These 30 T cell receptor beta chains share one sample of origin, sequenced in a study of sequential checkpoint blockade in melanoma. Documented treatment: randomized to nivolumab then ipilimumab (arm A) or the reverse (arm B). Clones were sequenced by immunoSEQ multiplex PCR, and TCRdb holds only the in-frame ones, with some missing. The sample consists of 20,000 or so clones, roughly 73% of them appearing once. This material consisted of CD8+ T cells sorted from blood (inferred from file names), taken from a patient given nivolumab and ipilimumab in sequence. The source of these receptors is a human donor with melanoma.

The table lists this clone with a few counts. The V call is TRBV6-4, the J call TRBJ2-3; TRBD2 aligns across 12 bases. Germline values: CDR1 MRHNA, CDR2 SNTAGT. Trimming at V came to 6 bases and at J to 2 bases, leaving 3 bases not matched to a gene. The CDR3 is 15 residues long. The CDR3 protein is CASRGLAGSTDTQYF. The DNA of the CDR3 is TGTGCCAGCAGAGGACTAGCGGGATCCACAGATACGCAGTATTTT.

This sequence joins TRBV9 and TRBJ2-7; D is perhaps TRBD2 (5 bases). Germline CDR1 and CDR2: SGDLS and YYNGEE. The V end lost 4 bases, the J end lost 1 base, and 9 bases lay between the germline ends. The CDR3 is 13 amino acids. The CDR3 nucleotides read TGTGCCAGCAGCTTCCCGGGGTCCTACGAGCAGTACTTC. The encoded protein is CASSFPGSYEQYF.

The V call is TRBV19, the J call TRBJ1-1; D gene ambiguous. The CDR3 loop spans 13 amino acids. From germline, CDR1 is LNHDA and CDR2 SQIVND (reference sequence). Trimming shortened V by 7 bases and J by 1 base, and 10 bases separated the two germline ends. CDR3 region: CASMAVPNTEAFF. The CDR3 bases are TGTGCCAGTATGGCGGTCCCGAACACTGAAGCTTTCTTT.

The chain is built from TRBV27 and TRBJ1-6, with 7 bases fitting TRBD1. V gave up 5 bases and J gave up 7 bases; unmatched junction bases: 11. CDR1 is MNHEY, CDR2 SMNVEV, per germline (reference sequence). This CDR3 spans 16 amino acids. Here the CDR3 DNA reads TGTGCCAGCAGTCCGCGGGACAGCGTTCTAAATTCACCCCTCCACTTT. This gives the protein CASSPRDSVLNSPLHF.

The rearrangement links TRBV5-1 to TRBJ1-4; D ambiguous. The germline gives CDR1 SGHRS, CDR2 YFSETQ. With 0 bases removed from V and 4 bases from J, the gap between germline ends came to 7 bases. The CDR3 has 14 residues. The CDR3 reads CASSLGQRNEKLFF. CDR3 bases: TGCGCCAGCAGCTTGGGTCAGCGTAATGAAAAACTGTTTTTT.

The J gene is TRBJ2-7, the V gene TRBV7-8; 9 positions match TRBD2. This CDR3 is 16 amino acids long. The germline V gene has CDR1 SGHVS and CDR2 FQNEAQ. Trimming took 2 bases from V and 3 from J; bases not matched to a gene: 8. The CDR3 protein is CASSLRGLAQNYEQYF. The CDR3 bases are TGTGCCAGCAGCTTAAGAGGACTAGCGCAGAACTACGAGCAGTACTTC.

This clone was observed a handful of times. The chain is built from TRBV7-9 and TRBJ2-3; 8 bases align to TRBD1. Trimming took 1 base from V and 4 from J; bases not matched to a gene: 1. Germline CDR1 reads SEHNR; CDR2 reads FQNEAQ (reference sequence). The length of the CDR3 is 14 residues. CDR3 bases: TGTGCCAGCAGCTTAGAGGACAGGGCAGATACGCAGTATTTT. Translation: CASSLEDRADTQYF.

The chain links TRBV7-6 to TRBJ1-4; TRBD1 is a possible D gene (5 bases). The CDR3 totals 14 residues. Germline loops: CDR1 SGHVS, CDR2 FNYEAQ. Trimming shortened V by 1 base and J by 6 bases, and 9 bases separated the two germline ends. The CDR3 reads CASSLDPGYEKLFF. The CDR3 nucleotides read TGTGCCAGCAGCTTAGACCCAGGGTATGAAAAACTGTTTTTT.

The V call is TRBV6-5, the J call TRBJ2-3; a weak D match, TRBD1 (6 bases). Germline CDR1 and CDR2: MNHEY and SVGAGI. The CDR3 runs 15 residues. Trimming took off 6 bases at V and 1 base at J, with 14 bases between the two ends. The chain's CDR3 is CASRARGYGTDTQYF. The CDR3 nucleotides read TGTGCCAGCAGGGCGAGGGGGTACGGCACAGATACGCAGTATTTT.

The CDR3 loop is CASSYAGGEYEQYF. Here the CDR3 DNA reads TGTGCCAGCAGTTACGCGGGAGGAGAGTACGAGCAGTACTTC. This chain joins TRBV6-5 and TRBJ2-7, with 8 bases lining up with TRBD2. V was pared by 2 bases and J by 4 bases, with 4 bases of the junction left unmatched. Germline assignment: CDR1 MNHEY and CDR2 SVGAGI. This CDR3 comprises 14 residues.

This clone was seen once. J is TRBJ2-7 and V is TRBV6-5, with 7 bases matching TRBD1. V was pared by 8 bases and J by 5 bases, with 15 bases of the junction left unmatched. The CDR3 contains 15 residues. From germline, CDR1 is MNHEY and CDR2 SVGAGI. The CDR3 is CASRTQGQAENEQYF. The CDR3 region has the DNA TGTGCCAGCCGAACCCAAGGACAGGCAGAGAACGAGCAGTACTTC.

The sample holds one count of this clone. This chain joins TRBV5-6 and TRBJ2-7; 10 nucleotides align to TRBD1. The trim removed 1 base at V and 6 bases at J, leaving 7 bases unmatched. CDR1 is SGHDT and CDR2 is YYEEEE in the germline V gene. The CDR3 is 15 residues long. CDR3 residues: CASSLIGTGVSEQYF. The CDR3 nucleotides are TGTGCCAGCAGCTTGATCGGGACAGGGGTCAGCGAGCAGTACTTC.

This clone was seen once. V usage is TRBV4-1 and J usage is TRBJ2-1; a possible D gene is TRBD2 (5 bases). The CDR3 extends over 14 amino acids. Trimming removed 0 bases from V and 2 bases from J, with 5 bases in between. Germline V gene data show CDR1 as MGHRA and CDR2 as YSYEKL. The DNA of the CDR3 is TGCGCCAGCAGCCAAGAGGAGGCCTACAATGAGCAGTTCTTC. Its translation is CASSQEEAYNEQFF.

The chain has TRBV10-3 and TRBJ1-1, with D possibly TRBD1 on 6 matching bases. There are 16 residues in the CDR3. In germline, CDR1 is ENHRY, CDR2 SYGVKD. V was shortened by 0 bases and J by 11 bases, with 22 bases between the two germline ends. The CDR3, as DNA: TGTGCCATCAGTGAGTCCCGGGGGGGGCAGTCACCAAGGGCTTTCTTT. Translated: CAISESRGGQSPRAFF.

This chain joins TRBV5-1 and TRBJ1-1; TRBD1 matches 8 bases. Germline V gene lookup returns CDR1 SGHRS and CDR2 YFSETQ. This CDR3 spans 15 amino acids. With V trimmed by 1 base and J by 4 bases, 6 bases remained unmatched. The CDR3, as DNA: TGCGCCAGCAGCTTGTGGACAGGGTCAGGCACTGAAGCTTTCTTT. Protein: CASSLWTGSGTEAFF. Variable domain in full (rest from reference TRBV5-1 and TRBJ1-1): KAGVTQTPRYLIKTRGQQVTLSCSPISGHRSVSWYQQTPGQGLQFLFEYFSETQRNKGNFPGRFSGRQFSNSRSEMNVSTLELGDSALYLCASSLWTGSGTEAFFGQGTRLTVV.

This sequence joins TRBV4-2 and TRBJ1-4; TRBD1 aligns across 9 bases. The CDR3 runs to 17 residues. Germline assignment: CDR1 LGHNA and CDR2 YNFKEQ. Losses at the gene ends were 2 bases for V and 0 bases for J; bases not matched to a gene: 4. CDR3 in amino acids: CASSQPWDRATNEKLFF. CDR3 DNA sequence: TGTGCCAGCAGCCAACCCTGGGACAGGGCAACTAATGAAAAACTGTTTTTT.

V usage is TRBV7-6 and J usage is TRBJ2-2; D is perhaps TRBD1 (6 bases). There are 14 residues in the CDR3. V was clipped by 6 bases and J by 4 bases, with 12 bases between them. Germline values: CDR1 SGHVS, CDR2 FNYEAQ. Here the CDR3 reads CASRPGAGTGELFF. The CDR3 coding sequence is TGTGCCAGCAGGCCAGGGGCAGGCACCGGGGAGCTGTTTTTT. Filled out from reference TRBV7-6 and TRBJ2-2, the complete variable domain reads GAGVSQSPRYKVTKRGQDVALRCDPISGHVSLYWYRQALGQGPEFLTYFNYEAQQDKSGLPNDRFSAERPEGSISTLTIQRTEQRDSAMYRCASRPGAGTGELFFGEGSRLTVL.

This chain links TRBV27 with TRBJ1-6, with D possibly matching TRBD1 (6 bases). Germline CDR1 is MNHEY and CDR2 is SMNVEV (reference sequence). The V and J ends lost 4 bases and 0 bases respectively, with 13 bases between them. The CDR3 totals 17 residues. In nucleotides, the CDR3 is TGTGCCAGCAGTTACACGACAGGAAGCTCCTATAATTCACCCCTCCACTTT. This encodes CASSYTTGSSYNSPLHF.

The gene calls are TRBV27 and TRBJ2-2, with TRBD1 as a possible D gene (6 bases). Trimming removed 5 bases from V and 8 bases from J, with 18 bases in between. This CDR3 spans 15 amino acids. In germline, CDR1 is MNHEY, CDR2 SMNVEV (reference sequence). The CDR3 region has the DNA TGTGCCAGCAGTGAGATTCAGGGGCCTACTGGGGAGCTGTTTTTT. This gives the protein CASSEIQGPTGELFF.

V usage is TRBV27 and J usage is TRBJ2-5; D might be TRBD1 (6 bases). This CDR3 comprises 15 residues. V lost 2 bases and J lost 1, with 11 bases in between. Germline lookup yields CDR1 MNHEY and CDR2 SMNVEV (reference sequence). The CDR3 nucleotides are TGTGCCAGCAGTTTAAGCCAGGGGCGCCAAGAGACCCAGTACTTC. Protein product: CASSLSQGRQETQYF.

The chain links TRBV15 to TRBJ1-5; D gene unclear. This CDR3 comprises 14 residues. CDR1 is LNHNV, CDR2 YYDKDF, per germline (reference sequence). The germline V and J ends were trimmed by 1 base and 3 bases, with 7 bases remaining between them. In nucleotides, the CDR3 is TGTGCCACCAGCAGAGCCGGGGACAATCAGCCCCAGCATTTT. Translating it yields CATSRAGDNQPQHF.

J is TRBJ1-2 and V is TRBV5-1; D is undetermined. The CDR3 totals 16 residues. The germline CDR1 and CDR2 sequences are SGHRS and YFSETQ. Trimming cost V 2 bases and J 7 bases, with 21 bases left between them. DNA for the CDR3: TGCGCCAGCAGCTTTAGCCCCTTATCCGGCAGCGGTGGCTACACCTTC. Amino acid sequence: CASSFSPLSGSGGYTF. Full variable domain (rest looked up from reference TRBV5-1 and TRBJ1-2): KAGVTQTPRYLIKTRGQQVTLSCSPISGHRSVSWYQQTPGQGLQFLFEYFSETQRNKGNFPGRFSGRQFSNSRSEMNVSTLELGDSALYLCASSFSPLSGSGGYTFGSGTRLTVV.

The chain couples TRBV7-9 to TRBJ1-4, with no clear D. The length of the CDR3 is 16 residues. Germline values: CDR1 SEHNR, CDR2 FQNEAQ (reference sequence). Trimming pared 2 bases from V and 0 bases from J, leaving 10 bases between. The CDR3 region has the DNA TGTGCCAGCAGCTTATTTGAAAGCGCAACTAATGAAAAACTGTTTTTT. Translating gives CASSLFESATNEKLFF.

The chain is built from TRBV6-1 and TRBJ2-3; D perhaps matches TRBD1 (7 bases). Germline V CDR1 and CDR2: MNHNS, SASEGT. The CDR3 length is 15 residues. V was shortened by 6 bases and J by 2 bases, with 15 bases between the two germline ends. CDR3 protein: CASSRRGEVTDTQYF. CDR3 coding DNA: TGTGCCAGCAGCCGCAGGGGGGAGGTCACAGATACGCAGTATTTT.

The J gene is TRBJ2-2, the V gene TRBV29-1; D unclear. The CDR3 is made up of 14 amino acids. V was shortened by 1 base and J by 0 bases, with 6 bases between the two germline ends. The V gene's germline CDR1 is SQVTM and CDR2 ANQGSEA. Here the CDR3 DNA reads TGCAGCGTTGAAGGGGCCCCGAACACCGGGGAGCTGTTTTTT. Translated, it gives CSVEGAPNTGELFF.

This chain links TRBV6-5 with TRBJ1-1, with TRBD1 as a possible D gene (5 bases). The CDR3 is 16 residues long. V gave up 0 bases and J gave up 1 base, with 12 bases separating them. Germline V gene lookup returns CDR1 MNHEY and CDR2 SVGAGI. CDR3 residues: CASSYSPGFENTEAFF. In DNA, the CDR3 is TGTGCCAGCAGTTACTCACCAGGGTTCGAGAACACTGAAGCTTTCTTT.

This clone occurred a few times. The chain uses TRBV9 and TRBJ1-5; 7 bases match TRBD1. The CDR3 sequence is 15 residues long. In germline, CDR1 is SGDLS, CDR2 YYNGEE. The V gene end was trimmed by 0 bases and the J gene end by 4 bases; junction bases not matched to a gene: 4. The CDR3 bases are TGTGCCAGCAGCGTAGGGGCAGGGGGAAATCAGCCCCAGCATTTT. Amino acids: CASSVGAGGNQPQHF.

This clone was counted between two and nine times. The chain has TRBV13 and TRBJ2-1; D possibly corresponds to TRBD2 (6 bases). The CDR3 runs 14 residues. V was clipped by 6 bases and J by 9 bases, with 18 bases between them. CDR1 and CDR2 (germline): PRHDT, FYEKMQ (reference sequence). CDR3 amino acids: CASSDLSGDGEQFF. CDR3 bases: TGTGCCAGCAGTGATCTATCGGGGGACGGTGAGCAGTTCTTC.

In its sample, this clone was seen once. The CDR3 loop reads CASSSGYRGSNQPQHF. The CDR3 bases are TGTGCCAGCAGCTCAGGGTACAGGGGGAGCAATCAGCCCCAGCATTTT. The chain uses TRBV7-2 and TRBJ1-5, with 8 bases that match TRBD1. The CDR3 length is 16 residues. V lost 4 bases to trimming and J lost 1 base; unmatched junction nucleotides: 6. The germline V gene encodes CDR1 SGHTA and CDR2 FQGNSA.

The rearrangement joins TRBV7-6 to TRBJ2-7; 8 positions agree with TRBD1. This CDR3 has 16 residues. Germline CDR1 SGHVS, CDR2 FNYEAQ. V shed 1 base, J shed 3 bases, and the junction held 8 bases outside the gene matches. CDR3 bases: TGTGCCAGCAGCTTAGAGATCCACGGACAGGGCTACGAGCAGTACTTC. Its protein is CASSLEIHGQGYEQYF.